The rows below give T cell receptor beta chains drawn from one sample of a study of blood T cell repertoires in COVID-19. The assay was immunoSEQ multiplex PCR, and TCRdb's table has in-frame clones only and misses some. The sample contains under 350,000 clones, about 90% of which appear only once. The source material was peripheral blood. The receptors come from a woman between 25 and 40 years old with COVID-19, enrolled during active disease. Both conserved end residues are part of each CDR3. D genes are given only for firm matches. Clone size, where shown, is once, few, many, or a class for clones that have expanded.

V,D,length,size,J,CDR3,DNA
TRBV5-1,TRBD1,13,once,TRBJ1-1,CASSVTGGTEAFF,TGCGCCAGCAGCGTGACAGGGGGCACTGAAGCTTTCTTT
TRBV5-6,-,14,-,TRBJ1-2,CASSLFYRAYGYTF,TGTGCCAGCAGCTTGTTTTACAGGGCCTATGGCTACACCTTC
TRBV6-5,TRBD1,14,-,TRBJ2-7,CASSYRDRAYEQYF,TGTGCCAGCAGTTACCGGGACAGGGCCTACGAGCAGTACTTC
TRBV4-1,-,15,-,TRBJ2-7,CASSQTTVKYYEQYF,TGCGCCAGCAGCCAAACAACAGTGAAGTACTACGAGCAGTACTTC
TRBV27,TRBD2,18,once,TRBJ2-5,CASSLSRTSGGAGETQYF,TGTGCCAGCAGTTTATCGAGGACTAGCGGGGGGGCAGGAGAGACCCAGTACTTC
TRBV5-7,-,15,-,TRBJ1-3,CASSNRRLPGNTIYF,TGTGCCAGCAGCAACCGGCGGCTACCGGGAAACACCATATATTTT
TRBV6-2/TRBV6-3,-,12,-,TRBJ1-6,CASSSVGSPLHF,TGTGCCAGCAGTTCCGTTGGCTCACCCCTCCACTTT
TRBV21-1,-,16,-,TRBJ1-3,CASSKVGTKLGNTIYF,TGTGCCAGCAGCAAAGTAGGGACAAAATTGGGAAACACCATATATTTT
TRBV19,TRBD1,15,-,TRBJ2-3,CASSMGQRITDTQYF,TGTGCCAGTAGTATGGGACAGCGAATCACAGATACGCAGTATTTT
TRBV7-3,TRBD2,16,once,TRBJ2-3,CASSLLAGDITDTQYF,TGTGCCAGCAGCTTACTAGCGGGGGACATCACAGATACGCAGTATTTT
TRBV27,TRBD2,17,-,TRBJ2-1,CASSLRTAGGLYNEQFF,TGTGCCAGCAGTTTAAGGACGGCGGGGGGGCTTTACAATGAGCAGTTCTTC
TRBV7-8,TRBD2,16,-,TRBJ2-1,CASSRAGGLFYNEQFF,TGTGCCAGCAGCAGAGCGGGGGGGCTTTTCTACAATGAGCAGTTCTTC
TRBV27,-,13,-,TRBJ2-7,CASSLGRDYEQYF,TGTGCCAGCAGTTTGGGCAGGGACTACGAGCAGTACTTC
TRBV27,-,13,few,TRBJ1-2,CASSLQGTYGYTF,TGTGCCAGCAGTTTACAGGGGACCTATGGCTACACCTTC
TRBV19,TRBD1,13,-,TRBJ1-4,CASSVGQREKLFF,TGTGCCAGTAGTGTGGGACAGCGTGAAAAACTGTTTTTT
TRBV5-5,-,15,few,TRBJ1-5,CASSHRPGGNQPQHF,TGTGCCAGCAGTCACCGGCCCGGGGGGAATCAGCCCCAGCATTTT
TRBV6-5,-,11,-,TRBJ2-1,CATRTYNEQFF,TGTGCCACCAGAACTTACAATGAGCAGTTCTTC
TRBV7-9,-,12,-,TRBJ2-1,CASSLWGGEQFF,TGTGCCAGCAGCTTATGGGGCGGTGAGCAGTTCTTC
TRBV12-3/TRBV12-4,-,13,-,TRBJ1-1,CASSLDGEESAFF,TGTGCCAGCAGTTTAGACGGGGAAGAATCGGCTTTCTTT
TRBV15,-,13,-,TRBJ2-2,CATETANTGELFF,TGTGCCACCGAGACAGCGAACACCGGGGAGCTGTTTTTT
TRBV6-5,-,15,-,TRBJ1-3,CASTPPLSSGNTIYF,TGTGCCAGCACGCCACCGCTCAGCTCTGGAAACACCATATATTTT
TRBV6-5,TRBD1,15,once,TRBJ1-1,CASSKTGGLDTEAFF,TGTGCCAGCAGTAAGACAGGGGGCTTAGACACTGAAGCTTTCTTT
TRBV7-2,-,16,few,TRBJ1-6,CASSLFIGGSNSPLHF,TGTGCCAGCAGCTTATTTATTGGGGGGTCGAATTCACCCCTCCACTTT
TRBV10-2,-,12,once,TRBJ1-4,CASRGGNEKLFF,TGCGCCAGCAGAGGGGGAAATGAAAAACTGTTTTTT
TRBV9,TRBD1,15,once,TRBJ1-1,CASSTGGSLNTEAFF,TGTGCCAGCAGCACAGGGGGCTCTCTGAACACTGAAGCTTTCTTT
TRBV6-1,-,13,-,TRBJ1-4,CASSEQLQEKLFF,TGTGCCAGCAGTGAACAACTACAAGAAAAACTGTTTTTT
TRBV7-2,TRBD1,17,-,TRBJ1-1,CASSISGTGGAGTEAFF,TGTGCCAGCAGCATATCCGGGACAGGGGGCGCTGGGACTGAAGCTTTCTTT
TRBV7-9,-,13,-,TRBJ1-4,CASSPPRREKLFF,TGTGCCAGCAGCCCCCCTCGGCGGGAAAAACTGTTTTTT
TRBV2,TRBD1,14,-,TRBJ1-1,CASRPGTGNTEAFF,TGTGCCAGCAGACCCGGGACAGGGAACACTGAAGCTTTCTTT
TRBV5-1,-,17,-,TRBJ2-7,CASSLATGGESDYEQYF,TGCGCCAGCAGCTTGGCTACCGGAGGGGAGAGTGACTACGAGCAGTACTTC
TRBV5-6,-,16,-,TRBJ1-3,CASSLRLRRAGNTIYF,TGTGCCAGCAGCTTGAGGCTTCGCAGGGCTGGAAACACCATATATTTT
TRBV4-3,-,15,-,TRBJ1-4,CASSQDLSSGEKLFF,TGCGCCAGCAGCCAAGACCTTTCCTCAGGTGAAAAACTGTTTTTT
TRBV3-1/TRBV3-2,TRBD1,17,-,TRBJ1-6,CASSPQGGRSYNSPLHF,TGTGCCAGCAGCCCCCAAGGGGGCCGCTCCTATAATTCACCCCTCCACTTT
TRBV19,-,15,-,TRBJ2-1,CASSIMGSSYNEQFF,TGTGCCAGTAGTATCATGGGGAGCTCCTACAATGAGCAGTTCTTC
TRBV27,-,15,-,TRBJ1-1,CASSLSGSLNTEAFF,TGTGCCAGCAGTTTATCGGGCAGCCTGAACACTGAAGCTTTCTTT
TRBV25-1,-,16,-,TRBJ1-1,CASSEGSRWRYTEAFF,TGTGCCAGCAGTGAAGGGTCCAGATGGCGGTACACTGAAGCTTTCTTT
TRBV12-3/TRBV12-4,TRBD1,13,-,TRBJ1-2,CASSLGGQFGYTF,TGTGCCAGCAGTTTAGGGGGACAGTTTGGCTACACCTTC
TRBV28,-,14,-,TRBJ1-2,CASSSPAGNNGYTF,TGTGCCAGCAGTTCCCCAGCAGGGAACAATGGCTACACCTTC
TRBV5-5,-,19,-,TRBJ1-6,CASSSGSWQGNYGRSPLHF,TGTGCCAGCAGCTCGGGGTCTTGGCAGGGTAATTATGGGAGGTCACCCCTCCACTTT
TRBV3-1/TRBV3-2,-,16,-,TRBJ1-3,CASSQGLSFSGNTIYF,TGTGCCAGCAGCCAAGGTCTAAGCTTCTCTGGAAACACCATATATTTT
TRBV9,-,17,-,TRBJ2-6,CASSVTDIWSGANVLTF,TGTGCCAGCAGCGTCACGGACATTTGGTCTGGGGCCAACGTCCTGACTTTC
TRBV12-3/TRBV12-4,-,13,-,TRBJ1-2,CASSGSRGGGYTF,TGTGCCAGCAGTGGGTCGCGGGGCGGAGGCTACACCTTC
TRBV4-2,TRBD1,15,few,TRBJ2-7,CASSIPGQGRGEQYF,TGTGCCAGCAGCATTCCGGGACAGGGAAGAGGCGAGCAGTACTTC
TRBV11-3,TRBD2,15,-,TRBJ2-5,CASSRGTSGPETQYF,TGTGCCAGCAGCCGAGGGACTAGCGGACCGGAGACCCAGTACTTC
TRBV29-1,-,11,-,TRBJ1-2,CSVDGLYGYTF,TGCAGCGTTGATGGCCTCTATGGCTACACCTTC
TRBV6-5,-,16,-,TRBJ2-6,CASSYRTSSGANVLTF,TGTGCCAGCAGTTACCGTACCAGCTCTGGGGCCAACGTCCTGACTTTC
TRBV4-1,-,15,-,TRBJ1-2,CASSQDRLANYGYTF,TGCGCCAGCAGCCAAGACCGACTAGCTAACTATGGCTACACCTTC
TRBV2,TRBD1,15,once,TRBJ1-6,CASRAAGRGPSPLHF,TGTGCCAGCAGAGCCGCCGGGAGGGGGCCTTCACCCCTCCACTTT
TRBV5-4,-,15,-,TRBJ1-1,CASSLGAPGNTEAFF,TGTGCCAGCAGCTTGGGGGCCCCAGGGAACACTGAAGCTTTCTTT
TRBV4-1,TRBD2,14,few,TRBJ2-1,CASSPLTSHNEQFF,TGCGCCAGCAGCCCTTTGACTAGCCACAATGAGCAGTTCTTC
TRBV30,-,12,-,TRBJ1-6,CACQGYNSPLHF,TGTGCCTGTCAGGGTTATAATTCACCCCTCCACTTT
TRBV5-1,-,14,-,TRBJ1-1,CASSRTTGNTEAFF,TGCGCCAGCAGCAGGACAACAGGGAACACTGAAGCTTTCTTT
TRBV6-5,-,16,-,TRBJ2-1,CASSSIGSGNYNEQFF,TGTGCCAGCAGTTCCATTGGGTCAGGAAACTACAATGAGCAGTTCTTC